This is a list of T cell receptor beta chains from one sample in a study of blood T cell repertoires in COVID-19. Assay used: immunoSEQ multiplex PCR; TCRdb lists only in-frame clones, some missing. The sample yields more than 110,000 clones, more than 75% seen once. Sequencing used PBMCs or T cells enriched from blood (not recorded which). Every receptor here comes from a woman between 45 and 65 years old who had recovered from COVID-19. The CDR3 runs from the conserved cysteine through the conserved F or W. Each record gives: D gene, V gene, CDR3 protein. A D gene is named only where the DNA matches it firmly.

D: TRBD1; V: TRBV6-1; CDR3: CASRQHRGTAEAFF
D: -; V: TRBV5-1; CDR3: CASSPAGSSYNSPLHF
D: TRBD2; V: TRBV10-3; CDR3: CAISGVAGMYNEQFF
D: TRBD1; V: TRBV11-2; CDR3: CASSRTGDGQPQHF
D: TRBD1; V: TRBV11-2; CDR3: CASRNTQGALNYGYTF
D: -; V: TRBV7-2; CDR3: CASSQTDEQYF
D: TRBD2; V: TRBV5-4; CDR3: CASSRRGTSGESSYEQYF
D: -; V: TRBV9; CDR3: CASSAGHPMSSYNEQFF
D: -; V: TRBV28; CDR3: CASSSTRQQTNYGYTF
D: -; V: TRBV29-1; CDR3: CSVGSAAKNTEAFF
D: -; V: TRBV28; CDR3: CASSPGTLSNQPQHF
D: TRBD1; V: TRBV5-1; CDR3: CASSLTGQGLGANVLTF
D: TRBD1; V: TRBV7-2; CDR3: CASSLWTGVYYGYTF
D: TRBD2; V: TRBV28; CDR3: CASSSAFIGRTPTGELFF
D: -; V: TRBV6-6; CDR3: CASSPNAAGNTEAFF
D: TRBD1; V: TRBV28; CDR3: CASSFVGTGSGYGYTF
D: TRBD2; V: TRBV13; CDR3: CATCQGLAGYEQYF
D: -; V: TRBV5-6; CDR3: CASSRGYQETQYF
D: TRBD1; V: TRBV5-1; CDR3: CASSLGQGLAEAFF
D: -; V: TRBV5-4; CDR3: CASSLVPTETQYF
D: TRBD1; V: TRBV19; CDR3: CASSTRTGEGEKLFF
D: -; V: TRBV15; CDR3: CATSRGGPTNEKLFF
D: -; V: TRBV2; CDR3: CAISRESGANVLTF
D: TRBD1; V: TRBV7-3; CDR3: CASSQQTGVTEAFF
D: TRBD2; V: TRBV6-1; CDR3: CASSEGGGAYEQYF
D: -; V: TRBV19; CDR3: CARSRRTEAFF
D: TRBD2; V: TRBV5-4; CDR3: CASSLNSGVPRETQYF
D: TRBD1; V: TRBV28; CDR3: CASSRGTGEGGGYTF
D: -; V: TRBV5-4; CDR3: CASSGTQGGGEETQYF
D: -; V: TRBV11-2; CDR3: CASSLDGGLLADTQYF
D: TRBD1; V: TRBV4-1; CDR3: CASSHPGQGRNQPQHF
D: -; V: TRBV5-1; CDR3: CASSLQGSEKLFF
D: TRBD1; V: TRBV7-9; CDR3: CASRNRGLTGELFF
D: -; V: TRBV7-6; CDR3: CASSLESGYGYTF
D: -; V: TRBV7-9; CDR3: CASSLGGYEQFF
D: TRBD1; V: TRBV6-2/TRBV6-3; CDR3: CASSYEQGAWDTEAFF